This T cell receptor (beta chain) was identified in a study of T cells in localized non-small cell lung cancer. Per the germline V gene, CDR1 is SGHTA and CDR2 is FQGNSA. J lost 2 bases, V lost 1 base, and 5 bases had no gene match. This CDR3 is built from 16 residues. Note on this clone: Its specificity is not known.

Study-level points and caveats: In adjacent lung appeared a median 57 of the top 100 tumor clones. Because only a single region of the tumor was sequenced, heterogeneity remains possible. Maximal T cell clonality occurred in uninvolved adjacent lung, with tumor ranking below it. Elevated circulating T cell density in blood was associated with longer overall survival.

This table comes from immunoSEQ multiplex PCR, and its TCRdb copy is limited to in-frame clones, with some not included. Of tens of thousands of clones listed, roughly 82% were seen once; the top ten hold about 18%. The sequences come from peripheral blood, collected before any cancer treatment. V and J are TRBV7-2 and TRBJ1-5; 7 nucleotides agree with TRBD1. The clonotype was recovered from a male donor at least 60 years old with stage III squamous cell lung carcinoma. CDR3 residues: CASSLVTGAGNQPQHF. CDR3 nucleotides: TGTGCCAGCAGCTTAGTCACAGGGGCAGGCAATCAGCCCCAGCATTTT. The whole variable domain, remainder taken from reference TRBV7-2 and TRBJ1-5, is GAGVSQSPSNKVTEKGKDVELRCDPISGHTALYWYRQSLGQGLEFLIYFQGNSAPDKSGLPSDRFSAERTGGSVSTLTIQRTQQEDSAVYLCASSLVTGAGNQPQHFGDGTRLSIL.